The rows below give T cell receptor beta chains drawn from one sample of a study of CD8 T cells in Susac syndrome. TCRdb fed the immunoSEQ multiplex PCR reads into MiXCR, producing one record per CDR3 protein. This sample has about 170,000 distinct CDR3 sequences, with about 93% found just once. Sequencing was carried out using CD4+ T cells from PBMCs. These receptors came from a human donor with multiple sclerosis. CDR3s include the opening cysteine and the closing phenylalanine or tryptophan. Each record gives: D gene, clone size, J gene, V gene, CDR3 protein, CDR3 DNA. The D gene is left open where the match is weak. Clone size appears in some rows only: once, few, many, or a class for an expanded clone.

>NA|NA|TRBJ1-1|TRBV4-2
CASSPGIRDNTEAFF
TGTGCCAGCAGCCCTGGGATCCGGGATAACACTGAAGCTTTCTTT
>NA|NA|TRBJ1-1|TRBV7-9
CASVEKGLWTEAFF
TGTGCCAGCGTCGAGAAGGGTTTGTGGACTGAAGCTTTCTTT
>TRBD1|NA|TRBJ2-1|TRBV19
CASSKGGRGRKNEQFF
TGTGCCAGTAGTAAGGGGGGCAGGGGGCGTAAGAATGAGCAGTTCTTC
>NA|NA|TRBJ1-6|TRBV4-1
CASSQAETGNSPLHF
TGCGCCAGCAGCCAAGCTGAAACTGGAAATTCACCCCTCCACTTT
>TRBD2|NA|TRBJ2-1|TRBV20-1
CSAAGLAPNNEQFF
TGCAGTGCTGCGGGACTAGCGCCGAACAATGAGCAGTTCTTC
>NA|NA|TRBJ2-1|TRBV18
CASSPQNRNEQFF
TGTGCCAGCTCACCACAGAATCGGAATGAGCAGTTCTTC
>TRBD1|NA|TRBJ2-7|TRBV28
CASSIRQGLLREQYF
TGTGCCAGCAGCATACGACAGGGTTTGTTACGCGAGCAGTACTTC
>TRBD1|NA|TRBJ2-7|TRBV10-3
CAISEPQGANYEQYF
TGTGCCATCAGTGAGCCACAGGGGGCCAATTACGAGCAGTACTTC
>TRBD2|once|TRBJ2-5|TRBV7-2
CASSLGGPSETQYF
TGTGCCAGCAGCTTGGGAGGGCCTAGTGAGACCCAGTACTTC
>NA|NA|TRBJ2-1|TRBV2
CASSARLDAIYNEQFF
TGTGCCAGCAGTGCCCGACTAGATGCGATATACAATGAGCAGTTCTTC
>TRBD1|NA|TRBJ2-2|TRBV2
CASSLRTGFPGELFF
TGTGCCAGCAGCCTAAGGACAGGGTTTCCCGGGGAGCTGTTTTTT
>NA|once|TRBJ2-7|TRBV11-2
CASRHNSYEQYF
TGTGCCAGCAGGCATAACTCCTACGAGCAGTACTTC
>TRBD1|NA|TRBJ2-2|TRBV6-1
CASSGQGAVNTGELFF
TGTGCCAGCAGTGGACAGGGGGCAGTTAACACCGGGGAGCTGTTTTTT
>NA|NA|TRBJ2-3|TRBV6-6
CASTHTGGTDTQYF
TGTGCCAGCACCCACACTGGGGGCACAGATACGCAGTATTTT
>NA|NA|TRBJ1-2|TRBV6-5
CASSYSIWGNGYTF
TGTGCCAGCAGTTACTCCATATGGGGGAATGGCTACACCTTC
>NA|NA|TRBJ2-3|TRBV20-1
CSASYGLASTDTQYF
TGCAGTGCTAGTTATGGGTTGGCTAGCACAGATACGCAGTATTTT
>TRBD2|NA|TRBJ2-1|TRBV5-6
CASSFFSGGANEQFF
TGTGCCAGCAGCTTCTTTAGCGGGGGGGCCAATGAGCAGTTCTTC
>NA|NA|TRBJ2-4|TRBV7-8
CASSSRGSKNIQYF
TGTGCCAGCAGCTCCCGGGGGTCCAAAAACATTCAGTACTTC
>NA|NA|TRBJ2-2|TRBV5-1
CASSPRKDTGELFF
TGCGCCAGCAGCCCCCGTAAGGACACCGGGGAGCTGTTTTTT
>NA|NA|TRBJ1-2|TRBV19
CASSIPLSGYTF
TGTGCCAGTAGTATCCCACTCTCCGGCTACACCTTC
>NA|NA|TRBJ2-3|TRBV5-1
CASSDRVTDTQYF
TGCGCCAGCAGTGATAGGGTTACAGATACGCAGTATTTT
>NA|few|TRBJ2-5|TRBV11-2
CASSLERLGLKAQYF
TGTGCCAGCAGCTTAGAGAGGCTAGGACTCAAGGCCCAGTACTTC
>TRBD1|NA|TRBJ1-2|TRBV10-3
CAISWTGASGYTF
TGTGCCATCAGTTGGACAGGGGCCTCTGGCTACACCTTC
>TRBD2|NA|TRBJ2-1|TRBV28
CASRTGGILSGEFF
TGTGCCAGCAGAACCGGGGGGATCTTATCCGGGGAGTTCTTC
>NA|NA|TRBJ2-3|TRBV20-1
CRVPSAGSTDTQYF
TGCAGGGTCCCCTCAGCGGGTAGCACAGATACGCAGTATTTT
>NA|NA|TRBJ1-1|TRBV27
CASSLIAAGETEAFF
TGTGCCAGCAGTTTAATCGCGGCAGGGGAAACTGAAGCTTTCTTT
>NA|NA|TRBJ2-1|TRBV4-1
CASSQDGSRAALF
TGCGCCAGCAGCCAAGACGGATCCAGGGCGGCACTCTTC
>TRBD1|NA|TRBJ1-2|TRBV20-1
CSARPGQGGDYGYTF
TGCAGTGCTAGACCAGGACAGGGGGGCGACTATGGCTACACCTTC
>NA|NA|TRBJ1-1|TRBV3-1
CASSRTPPTGQWDTEAFF
TGTGCCAGCAGCAGGACCCCCCCCACGGGGCAGTGGGACACTGAAGCTTTCTTT
>TRBD1|NA|TRBJ1-1|TRBV5-4
CASSWDRGGTEAFF
TGTGCCAGCAGCTGGGACAGGGGGGGTACTGAAGCTTTCTTT
>NA|once|TRBJ1-2|TRBV6-5
CASSLGRFGQGGYTF
TGTGCCAGCAGTTTGGGGCGTTTCGGGCAGGGAGGCTACACCTTC
>NA|once|TRBJ2-5|TRBV10-1
CASSPEGSTQETQYF
TGCGCCAGCAGTCCCGAGGGATCTACTCAAGAGACCCAGTACTTC
>TRBD1|NA|TRBJ2-5|TRBV5-1
CASSPIQGPETQYF
TGCGCCAGCAGCCCTATACAGGGGCCGGAGACCCAGTACTTC
>NA|NA|TRBJ2-7|TRBV9
CASSVGISDNYEQYF
TGTGCCAGCAGCGTAGGTATTTCCGACAACTACGAGCAGTACTTC
>TRBD1|NA|TRBJ2-5|TRBV24-1
CATSGTGGQETQYF
TGTGCCACCAGTGGTACAGGGGGCCAAGAGACCCAGTACTTC